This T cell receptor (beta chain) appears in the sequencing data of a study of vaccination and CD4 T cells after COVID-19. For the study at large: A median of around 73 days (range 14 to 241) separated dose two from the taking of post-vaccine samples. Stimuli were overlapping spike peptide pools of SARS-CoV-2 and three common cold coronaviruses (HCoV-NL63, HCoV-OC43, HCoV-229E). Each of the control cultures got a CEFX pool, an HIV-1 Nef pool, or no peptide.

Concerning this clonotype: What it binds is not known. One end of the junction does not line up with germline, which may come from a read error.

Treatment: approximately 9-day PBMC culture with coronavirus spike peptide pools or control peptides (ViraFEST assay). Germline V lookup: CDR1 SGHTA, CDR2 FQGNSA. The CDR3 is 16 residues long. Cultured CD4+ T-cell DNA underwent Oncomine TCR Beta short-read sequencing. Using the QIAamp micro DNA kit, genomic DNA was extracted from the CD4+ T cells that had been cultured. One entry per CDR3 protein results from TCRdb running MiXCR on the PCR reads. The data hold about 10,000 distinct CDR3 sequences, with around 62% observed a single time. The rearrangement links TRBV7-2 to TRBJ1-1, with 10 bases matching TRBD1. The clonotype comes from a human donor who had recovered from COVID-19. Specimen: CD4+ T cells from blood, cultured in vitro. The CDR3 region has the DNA TGTGCCAGCAGCTTGGTTCCGGGACAGGGGATCACTGAAGCTCTCTTT. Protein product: CASSLVPGQGITEALF.